This T cell receptor beta chain was profiled in a study of Ad26.COV2.S vaccination and SARS-CoV-2 variants. The wider study: Intramuscular Ad26.COV2.S at 5x10^10 or 1x10^11 viral particles. The study's findings and limits: Vaccine and placebo recipients had similar non-spike TCR breadth. Quantification of TCR breadth and depth may have yielded underestimates of total T cell responses. It was reported that spike-specific CD8+ and CD4+ T cell responses were substantially broad after vaccination.

Comment on this clone: Antigen unknown.

Here immunoSEQ multiplex PCR was the method, and the copy in TCRdb shows in-frame clones only, minus some. In the table there are about 400,000 clones, 88% of which are singletons. CDR1 and CDR2 (germline): KGHSH, LQKENI. CDR3 length equals 14 residues. The V gene lost 3 bases and the J gene lost 5 bases, with 14 bases spanning the gap. Described treatment: roughly 18 received Ad26.COV2.S at low or high dose, single or two shots; several received placebo; per-sample allocation not given. Samples analyzed were those drawn on day 63 after the first vaccine or placebo injection. V gene TRBV18 combines with J gene TRBJ2-7; perhaps TRBD1 as D (6 bases). The material sequenced was peripheral blood, taken in a trial of Ad26.COV2.S vaccine versus placebo. This receptor was identified in a person between 18 and 60 years old who received the Ad26.COV2.S COVID-19 vaccine or a placebo. This CDR3 reads CASSPSFGTHEQYF. Written as DNA, the CDR3 is TGTGCCAGCTCACCTTCCTTCGGGACACACGAGCAGTACTTC.